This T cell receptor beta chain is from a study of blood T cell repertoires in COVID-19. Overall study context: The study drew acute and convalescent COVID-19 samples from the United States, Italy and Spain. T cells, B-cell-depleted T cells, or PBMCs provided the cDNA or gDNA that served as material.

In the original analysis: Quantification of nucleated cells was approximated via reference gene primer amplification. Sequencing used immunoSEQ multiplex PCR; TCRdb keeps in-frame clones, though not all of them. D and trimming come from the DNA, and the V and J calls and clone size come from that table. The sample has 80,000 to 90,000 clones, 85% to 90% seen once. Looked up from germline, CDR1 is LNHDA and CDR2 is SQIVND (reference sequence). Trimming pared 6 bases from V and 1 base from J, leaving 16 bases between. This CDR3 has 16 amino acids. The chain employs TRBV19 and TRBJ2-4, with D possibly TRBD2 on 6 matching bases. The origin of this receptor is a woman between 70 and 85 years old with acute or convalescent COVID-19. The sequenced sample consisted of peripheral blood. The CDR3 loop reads CASSLEGRVAKNIQYF. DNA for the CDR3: TGTGCCAGTAGCCTGGAGGGCAGGGTGGCCAAAAACATTCAGTACTTC.